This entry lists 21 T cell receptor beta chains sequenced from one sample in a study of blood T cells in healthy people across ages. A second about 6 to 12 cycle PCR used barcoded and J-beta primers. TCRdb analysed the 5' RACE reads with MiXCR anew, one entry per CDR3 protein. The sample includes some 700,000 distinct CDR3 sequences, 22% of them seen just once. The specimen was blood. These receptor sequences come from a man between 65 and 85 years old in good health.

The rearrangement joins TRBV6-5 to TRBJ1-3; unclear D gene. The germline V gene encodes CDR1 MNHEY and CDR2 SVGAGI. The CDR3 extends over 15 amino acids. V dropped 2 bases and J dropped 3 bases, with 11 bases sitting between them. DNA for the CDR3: TGTGCCAGCAGTTACGGAGAAACATATGGAAACACCATATATTTT. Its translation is CASSYGETYGNTIYF.

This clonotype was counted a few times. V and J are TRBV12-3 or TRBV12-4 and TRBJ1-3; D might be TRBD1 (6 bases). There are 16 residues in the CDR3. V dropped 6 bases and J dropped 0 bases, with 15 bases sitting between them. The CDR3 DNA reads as TGTGCCAGCAGGGAGGGGGTCCATGCCTCTGGAAACACCATATATTTT. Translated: CASREGVHASGNTIYF.

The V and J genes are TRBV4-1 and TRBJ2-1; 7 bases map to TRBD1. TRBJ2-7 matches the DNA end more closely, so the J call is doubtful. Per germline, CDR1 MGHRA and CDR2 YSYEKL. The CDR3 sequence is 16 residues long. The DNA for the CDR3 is TGCGCCAGCAGCCAGGCCGGGACAGCCGTATCCTACGAGCAGTACTTC. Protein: CASSQAGTAVSYEQYF.

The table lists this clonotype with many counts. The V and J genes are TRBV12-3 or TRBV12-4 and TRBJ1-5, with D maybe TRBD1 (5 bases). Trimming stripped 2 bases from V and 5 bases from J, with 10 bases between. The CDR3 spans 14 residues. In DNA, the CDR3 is TGTGCCAGCAGTTTAAGGGGACTACATCAGCCCCAGCATTTT. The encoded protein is CASSLRGLHQPQHF.

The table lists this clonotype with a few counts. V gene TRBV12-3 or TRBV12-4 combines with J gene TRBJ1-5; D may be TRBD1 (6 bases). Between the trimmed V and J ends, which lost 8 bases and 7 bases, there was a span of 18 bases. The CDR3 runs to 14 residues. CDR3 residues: CASGDGGDGQPQHF. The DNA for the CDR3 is TGTGCCAGCGGAGACGGGGGCGACGGGCAGCCCCAGCATTTT.

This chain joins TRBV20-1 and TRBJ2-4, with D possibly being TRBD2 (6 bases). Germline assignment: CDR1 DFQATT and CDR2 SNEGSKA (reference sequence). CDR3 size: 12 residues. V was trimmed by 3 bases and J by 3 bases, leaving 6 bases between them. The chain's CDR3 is CSASGGKNIQYF. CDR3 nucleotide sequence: TGCAGTGCTAGCGGGGGCAAAAACATTCAGTACTTC.

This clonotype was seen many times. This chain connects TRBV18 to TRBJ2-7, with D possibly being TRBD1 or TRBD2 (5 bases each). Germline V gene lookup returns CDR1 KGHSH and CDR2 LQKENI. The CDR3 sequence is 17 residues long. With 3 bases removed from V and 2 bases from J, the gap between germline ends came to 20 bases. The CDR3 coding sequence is TGTGCCAGCTCACCCCCGCTTTATGAGGGGATAACCTACGAGCAGTACTTC. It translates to CASSPPLYEGITYEQYF.

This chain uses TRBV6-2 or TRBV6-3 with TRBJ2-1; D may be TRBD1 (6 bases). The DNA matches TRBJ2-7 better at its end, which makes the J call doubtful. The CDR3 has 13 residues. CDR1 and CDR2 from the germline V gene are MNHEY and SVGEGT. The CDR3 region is CASGQLNSYEQYV. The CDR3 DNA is TGTGCCTCCGGACAGTTGAACTCCTACGAGCAGTACGTC.

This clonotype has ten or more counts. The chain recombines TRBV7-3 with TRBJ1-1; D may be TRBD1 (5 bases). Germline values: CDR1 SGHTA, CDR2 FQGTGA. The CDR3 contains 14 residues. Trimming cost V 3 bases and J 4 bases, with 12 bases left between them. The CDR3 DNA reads TGTGCCAGCAGCTTCCGGGGAAGGGGCACTGAAGCTTTCTTT. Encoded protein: CASSFRGRGTEAFF.

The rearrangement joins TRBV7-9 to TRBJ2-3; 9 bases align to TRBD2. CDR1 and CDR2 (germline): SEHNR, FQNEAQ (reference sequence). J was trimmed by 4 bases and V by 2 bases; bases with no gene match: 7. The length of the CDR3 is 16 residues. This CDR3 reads CASSLPAGGPPDTQYF. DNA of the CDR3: TGTGCCAGCAGCTTACCTGCGGGAGGGCCTCCAGATACGCAGTATTTT. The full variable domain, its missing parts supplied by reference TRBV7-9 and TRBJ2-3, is DTGVSQNPRHKITKRGQNVTFRCDPISEHNRLYWYRQTLGQGPEFLTYFQNEAQLEKSRLLSDRFSAERPKGSFSTLEIQRTEQGDSAMYLCASSLPAGGPPDTQYFGPGTRLTVL.

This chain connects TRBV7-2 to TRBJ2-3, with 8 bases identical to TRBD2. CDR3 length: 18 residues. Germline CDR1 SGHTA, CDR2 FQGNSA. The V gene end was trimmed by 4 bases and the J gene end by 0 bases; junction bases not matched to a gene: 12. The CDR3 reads CASSSRSGGSFSTDTQYF. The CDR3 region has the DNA TGTGCCAGCAGCTCCCGAAGCGGGGGCTCCTTTAGCACAGATACGCAGTATTTT.

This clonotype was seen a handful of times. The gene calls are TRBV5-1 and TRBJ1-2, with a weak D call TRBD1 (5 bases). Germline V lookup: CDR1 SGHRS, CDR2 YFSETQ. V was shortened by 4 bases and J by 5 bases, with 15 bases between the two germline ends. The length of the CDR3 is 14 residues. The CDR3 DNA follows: TGCGCCAGCAGCCCTGATCGGGGGAGGTATGGCTACACCTTC. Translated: CASSPDRGRYGYTF.

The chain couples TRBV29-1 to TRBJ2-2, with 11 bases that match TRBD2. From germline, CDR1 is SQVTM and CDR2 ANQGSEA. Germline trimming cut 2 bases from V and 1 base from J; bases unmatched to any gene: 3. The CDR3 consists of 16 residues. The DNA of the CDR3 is TGCAGCGTTGAACGGGGGACTAGCGGGAACACCGGGGAGCTGTTTTTT. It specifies CSVERGTSGNTGELFF.

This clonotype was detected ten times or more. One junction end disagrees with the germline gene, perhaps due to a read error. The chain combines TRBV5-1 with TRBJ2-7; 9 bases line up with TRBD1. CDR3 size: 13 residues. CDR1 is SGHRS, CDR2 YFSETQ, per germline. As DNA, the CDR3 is TGTGCCAGCAGTTTAGGACAGGGGAACGAGCAGTACTTC. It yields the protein CASSLGQGNEQYF.

The CDR3 protein is CASSYAGVGYEKLFF. In DNA form, the CDR3 reads TGTGCCAGCAGTTACGCGGGAGTTGGGTATGAAAAACTGTTTTTT. This sequence joins TRBV6-5 and TRBJ1-4; no clear D gene. Trimming pared 2 bases from V and 6 bases from J, leaving 13 bases between. The CDR3 is made up of 15 amino acids. Germline lookup yields CDR1 MNHEY and CDR2 SVGAGI.

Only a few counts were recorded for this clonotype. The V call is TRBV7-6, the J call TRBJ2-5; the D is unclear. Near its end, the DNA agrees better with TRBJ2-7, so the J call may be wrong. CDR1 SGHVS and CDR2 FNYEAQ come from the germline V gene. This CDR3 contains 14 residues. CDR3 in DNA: TGTGCCAGCAGCCCCAGTAGAATCTCCTACGAGCAGTACTTC. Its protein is CASSPSRISYEQYF.

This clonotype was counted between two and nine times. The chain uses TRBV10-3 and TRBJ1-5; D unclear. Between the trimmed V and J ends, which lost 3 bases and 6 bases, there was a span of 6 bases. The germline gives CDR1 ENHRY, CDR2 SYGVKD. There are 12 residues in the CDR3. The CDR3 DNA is TGTGCCATCAGTGACGGCTCTCAGCCCCAGCATTTT. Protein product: CAISDGSQPQHF.

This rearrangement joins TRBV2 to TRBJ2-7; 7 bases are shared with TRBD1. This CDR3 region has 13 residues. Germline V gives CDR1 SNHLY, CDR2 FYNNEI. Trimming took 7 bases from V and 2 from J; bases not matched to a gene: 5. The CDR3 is CASKPGQPYEQYV. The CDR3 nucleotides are TGTGCCAGCAAACCGGGACAGCCCTACGAGCAGTACGTC.

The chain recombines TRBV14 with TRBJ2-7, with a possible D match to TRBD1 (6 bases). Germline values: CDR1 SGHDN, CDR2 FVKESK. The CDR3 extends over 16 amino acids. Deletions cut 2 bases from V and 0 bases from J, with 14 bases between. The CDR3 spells CASSQTDRRSSYEQYF. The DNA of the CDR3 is TGTGCCAGCAGCCAAACCGACAGGAGGAGCTCCTACGAGCAGTACTTC.

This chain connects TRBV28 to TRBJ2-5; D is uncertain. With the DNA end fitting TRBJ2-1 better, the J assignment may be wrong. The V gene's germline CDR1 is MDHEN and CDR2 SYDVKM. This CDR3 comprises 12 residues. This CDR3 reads CASSLRAWEQFF. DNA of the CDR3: TGTGCCAGCAGCCTCCGGGCTTGGGAGCAGTTCTTC.

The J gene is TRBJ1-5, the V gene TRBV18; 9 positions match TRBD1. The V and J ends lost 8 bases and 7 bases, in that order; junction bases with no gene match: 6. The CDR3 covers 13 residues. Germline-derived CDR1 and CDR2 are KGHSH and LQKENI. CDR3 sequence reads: CASAGQGGQPQHF. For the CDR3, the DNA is TGTGCCAGCGCGGGACAGGGCGGCCAGCCCCAGCATTTT. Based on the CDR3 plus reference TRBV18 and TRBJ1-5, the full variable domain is NAGVMQNPRHLVRRRGQEARLRCSPMKGHSHVYWYRQLPEEGLKFMVYLQKENIIDESGMPKERFSAEFPKEGPSILRIQQVVRGDSAAYFCASAGQGGQPQHFGDGTRLSIL.